A selection of T cell receptor beta chains follows, all from one sample in a study of cytomegalovirus exposure and HLA in healthy donors. Assay: immunoSEQ multiplex PCR; the TCRdb copy retains only in-frame clones and omits some. The data contain about 130,000 clones, roughly 80% of them singletons. The sequenced sample consisted of PBMCs. Receptors originate from a woman between 40 and 50 years old in good health and CMV-seronegative. Both conserved end residues are part of each CDR3.

TRBJ2-5,TRBV7-9,CASSYVAARGETQYF
TRBJ1-1,TRBV6-1,CASSEGTVQAFF
TRBJ2-3,TRBV14,CASSQVGGGYTDTQYF
TRBJ2-5,TRBV9,CASTNGGGGLETQYF
TRBJ2-5,TRBV7-7,CASSLGGTGRQETQYF
TRBJ1-2,TRBV7-9,CASNLGSDYGYPF
TRBJ1-2,TRBV4-1,CASSSGQNSNYGYTF
TRBJ2-1,TRBV7-2,CASSSRQDSYNEQFF
TRBJ2-2,TRBV9,CASSVGGTRLNTGELFF
TRBJ2-1,TRBV19,CASSIRSPGTLAGGRYNEQFF
TRBJ1-5,TRBV6-6,CASSQYSNQPQHF
TRBJ2-6,TRBV5-1,CASSSPRGQTGANVLTF
TRBJ2-3,TRBV10-3,CAIRSGLADTDTQYF
TRBJ1-1,TRBV7-2,CASTSVGYRAFF
TRBJ2-2,TRBV9,CASSPRTGNTGELFF
TRBJ1-5,TRBV29-1,CSVRQSNQPQHF
TRBJ2-3,TRBV5-6,CASSLALDTQYF
TRBJ2-1,TRBV7-9,CASSISSNEQFF
TRBJ2-3,TRBV19,CASSIGSGKGTDTQYF
TRBJ2-7,TRBV18,CASSPGGGRQGEQYF
TRBJ2-5,TRBV13,CASSLGFGTEETQYF
TRBJ2-7,TRBV5-1,CASSIRLADYEQYF
TRBJ2-7,TRBV7-2,CASSVGNGYEQYF
TRBJ2-7,TRBV18,CASSPPDRFYEQYF
TRBJ2-2,TRBV2,CASRIADNTGELFF
TRBJ1-2,TRBV28,CASRAGTGGAWGYTF
TRBJ1-3,TRBV28,CASSLWGRQASSGNTIYF